Reported below is one TCR beta chain. Germline V CDR1 and CDR2: SQVTM, ANQGSEA. CDR3 length: 12 amino acids. V lost 6 bases to trimming and J lost 6 bases, with 14 bases between them. Both 60 Vbeta primers and 13 Jbeta primers went into the PCR. Profiled with immunoSEQ multiplex PCR; TCRdb holds only in-frame clones, not every one. The table includes more than 140,000 clones, 60% to 80% detected once. The data derive from a study of cytomegalovirus exposure and HLA in healthy donors. Sequences were obtained from PBMCs. V usage is TRBV29-1 and J usage is TRBJ1-2; D is undetermined. The sequence came from a middle-aged man in good health and CMV-seronegative. CDR3 DNA: TGCAGCGTCGACATGGGCGGGGATGGCTACACCTTC. Protein sequence: CSVDMGGDGYTF.